This paragraph reports one T cell receptor beta chain. Only in-frame clones appear in the TCRdb table, and some are missing; sequencing was by immunoSEQ multiplex PCR. The data hold 15,000 to 20,000 clones, with 84% observed a single time. PCR or immunohistochemistry showed mismatch repair deficiency in every enrolled patient. The germline V gene encodes CDR1 MDHEN and CDR2 SYDVKM. The CDR3 contains 17 residues. Losses at the gene ends were 9 bases for V and 4 bases for J; bases not matched to a gene: 17. This sample was taken from a study of PD-1 blockade in mismatch repair-deficient tumors. The TCR sequence derives from an adult with mismatch repair-deficient cancer. The material was PBMCs, obtained 22 to 25 weeks after starting pembrolizumab. This chain links TRBV28 with TRBJ2-5, with 10 bases matching TRBD2. CDR3 region: CASSTFELAGVGETQYF. As DNA, the CDR3 is TGTGCCAGTTCAACCTTTGAGCTAGCGGGAGTGGGAGAGACCCAGTACTTC.